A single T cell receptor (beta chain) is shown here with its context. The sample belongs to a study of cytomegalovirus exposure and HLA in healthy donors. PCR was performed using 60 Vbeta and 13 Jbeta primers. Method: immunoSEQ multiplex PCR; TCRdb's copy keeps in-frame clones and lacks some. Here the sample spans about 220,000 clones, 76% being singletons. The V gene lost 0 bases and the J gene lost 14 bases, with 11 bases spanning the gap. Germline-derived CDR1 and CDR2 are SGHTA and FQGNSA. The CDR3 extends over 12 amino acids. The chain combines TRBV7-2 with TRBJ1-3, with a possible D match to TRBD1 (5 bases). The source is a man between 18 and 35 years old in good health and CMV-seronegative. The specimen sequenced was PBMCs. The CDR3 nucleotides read TGTGCCAGCAGCTTAGCAGGGGCAGGTGTATATTTT. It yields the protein CASSLAGAGVYF. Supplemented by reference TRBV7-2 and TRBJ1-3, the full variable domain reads GAGVSQSPSNKVTEKGKDVELRCDPISGHTALYWYRQSLGQGLEFLIYFQGNSAPDKSGLPSDRFSAERTGGSVSTLTIQRTQQEDSAVYLCASSLAGAGVYFGEGSWLTVV.